This TCR beta chain was sequenced in a study of blood T cell repertoires in COVID-19. Study-wide context: Specimens from acute and convalescent COVID-19 originated in the United States, Italy and Spain. The cDNA or gDNA used as material had been derived from T cells, B-cell-depleted T cells, or PBMCs.

Trimming at V came to 7 bases and at J to 7 bases, leaving 5 bases not matched to a gene. Germline CDR1 is MNHEY and CDR2 is SMNVEV (reference sequence). The CDR3 consists of 13 residues. Authors' processing steps: From reference gene primer amplification, estimates of nucleated cell counts were derived. The table came from immunoSEQ multiplex PCR; TCRdb's copy has only in-frame clones and leaves some out. That table furnishes V, J and clone size, whereas the DNA furnished D and trimming. The sample lists tens of thousands of clones, 89% occurring once. The chain employs TRBV27 and TRBJ2-1; 9 nucleotides align to TRBD2. This TCR was sampled from a woman aged 55-70 years with active COVID-19. Sequencing was done on a sample of peripheral blood. CDR3 bases: TGTGCCAGCAACCCAGCGGGGGGTAATGAGCAGTTCTTC. Amino acids: CASNPAGGNEQFF.